This T cell receptor (beta chain) is from a study of preoperative IRX-2 immunotherapy in early breast cancer. CDR1 and CDR2 (germline): SGHTA, FQGNSA. This CDR3 spans 14 amino acids. Trimming stripped 4 bases from V and 0 bases from J, with 9 bases between. Treatment denoted: preoperative locoregional IRX-2 cytokine immunotherapy. Method: immunoSEQ multiplex PCR; TCRdb's copy keeps in-frame clones and lacks some. The table shows roughly 25,000 clones, with approximately 95% occurring only once. The clonotype was recovered from a human donor with breast cancer. The chain carries TRBV7-2 and TRBJ2-5; possibly TRBD1 or TRBD2 for D (5 bases each). The sample consisted of tumor tissue, taken after IRX-2 immunotherapy. This CDR3 is CASSWGSYQETQYF. CDR3 in DNA: TGTGCCAGCAGCTGGGGGTCCTACCAAGAGACCCAGTACTTC.